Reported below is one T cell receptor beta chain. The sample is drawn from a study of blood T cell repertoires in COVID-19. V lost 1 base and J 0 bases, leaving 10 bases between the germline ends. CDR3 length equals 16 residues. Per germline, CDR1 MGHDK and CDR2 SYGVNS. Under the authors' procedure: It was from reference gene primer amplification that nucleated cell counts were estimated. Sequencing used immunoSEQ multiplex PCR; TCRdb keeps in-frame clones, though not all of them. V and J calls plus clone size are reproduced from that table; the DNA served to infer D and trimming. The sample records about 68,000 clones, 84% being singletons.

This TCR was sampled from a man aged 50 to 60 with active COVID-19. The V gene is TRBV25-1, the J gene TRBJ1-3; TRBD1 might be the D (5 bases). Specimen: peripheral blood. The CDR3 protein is CASSEWGEGSGNTIYF. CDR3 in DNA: TGTGCCAGCAGTGAATGGGGGGAGGGCTCTGGAAACACCATATATTTT.